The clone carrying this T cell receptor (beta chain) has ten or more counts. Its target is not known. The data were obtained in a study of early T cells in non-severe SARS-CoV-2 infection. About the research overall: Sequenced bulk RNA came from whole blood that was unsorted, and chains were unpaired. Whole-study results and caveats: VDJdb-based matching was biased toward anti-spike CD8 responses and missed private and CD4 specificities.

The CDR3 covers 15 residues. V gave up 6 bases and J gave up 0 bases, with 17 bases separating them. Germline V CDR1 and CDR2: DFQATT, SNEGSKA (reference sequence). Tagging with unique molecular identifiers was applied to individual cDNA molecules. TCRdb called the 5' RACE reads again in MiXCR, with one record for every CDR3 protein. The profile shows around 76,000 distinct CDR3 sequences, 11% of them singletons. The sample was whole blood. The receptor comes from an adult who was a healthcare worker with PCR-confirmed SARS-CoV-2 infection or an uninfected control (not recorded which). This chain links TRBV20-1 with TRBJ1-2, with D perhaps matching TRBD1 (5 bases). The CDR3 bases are TGCAGTGCCACGAAGACACGGGGGGCTAACTATGGCTACACCTTC. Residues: CSATKTRGANYGYTF.